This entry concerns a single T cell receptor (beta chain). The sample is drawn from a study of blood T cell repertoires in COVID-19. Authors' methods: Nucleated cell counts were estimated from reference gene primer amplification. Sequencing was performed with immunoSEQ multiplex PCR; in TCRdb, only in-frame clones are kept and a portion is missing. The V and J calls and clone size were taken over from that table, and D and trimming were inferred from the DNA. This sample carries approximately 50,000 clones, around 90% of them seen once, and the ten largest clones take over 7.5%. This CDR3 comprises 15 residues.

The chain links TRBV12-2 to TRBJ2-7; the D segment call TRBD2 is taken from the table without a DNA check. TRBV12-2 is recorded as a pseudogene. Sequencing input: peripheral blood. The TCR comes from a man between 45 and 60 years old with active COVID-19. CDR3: CASRLRRGGSYEQYF. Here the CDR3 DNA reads TGTGCAAGTCGCTTACGGAGGGGCGGTTCCTACGAGCAGTACTTC.